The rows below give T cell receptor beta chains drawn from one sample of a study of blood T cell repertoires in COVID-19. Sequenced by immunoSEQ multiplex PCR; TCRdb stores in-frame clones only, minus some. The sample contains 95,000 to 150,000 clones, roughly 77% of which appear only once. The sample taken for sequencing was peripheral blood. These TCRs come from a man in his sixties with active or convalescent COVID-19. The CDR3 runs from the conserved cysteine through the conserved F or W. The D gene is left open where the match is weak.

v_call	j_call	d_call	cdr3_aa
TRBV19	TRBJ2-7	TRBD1	CASSITGTGANEQYF
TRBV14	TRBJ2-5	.	CASSPQRRSQETQYF
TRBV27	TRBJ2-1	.	CASSRIGDLATLEQFF
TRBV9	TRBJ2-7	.	CASSAQGGYEQYF
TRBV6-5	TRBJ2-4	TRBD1	CASSNYRGAFIQYF
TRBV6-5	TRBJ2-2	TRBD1	CASSPLTGFTGELFF
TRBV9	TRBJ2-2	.	CASSTHSGGNGELFF
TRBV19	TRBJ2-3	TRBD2	CASSVLAGSIHTQYF
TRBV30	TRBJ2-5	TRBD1	CAWDVTGGETQYF
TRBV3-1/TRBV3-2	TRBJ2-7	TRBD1	CASSQPGQGVHEQYF
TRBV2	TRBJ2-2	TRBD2	CASSPLAARTGELFF
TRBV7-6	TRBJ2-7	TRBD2	CASSRGESAAGRSYEQYF